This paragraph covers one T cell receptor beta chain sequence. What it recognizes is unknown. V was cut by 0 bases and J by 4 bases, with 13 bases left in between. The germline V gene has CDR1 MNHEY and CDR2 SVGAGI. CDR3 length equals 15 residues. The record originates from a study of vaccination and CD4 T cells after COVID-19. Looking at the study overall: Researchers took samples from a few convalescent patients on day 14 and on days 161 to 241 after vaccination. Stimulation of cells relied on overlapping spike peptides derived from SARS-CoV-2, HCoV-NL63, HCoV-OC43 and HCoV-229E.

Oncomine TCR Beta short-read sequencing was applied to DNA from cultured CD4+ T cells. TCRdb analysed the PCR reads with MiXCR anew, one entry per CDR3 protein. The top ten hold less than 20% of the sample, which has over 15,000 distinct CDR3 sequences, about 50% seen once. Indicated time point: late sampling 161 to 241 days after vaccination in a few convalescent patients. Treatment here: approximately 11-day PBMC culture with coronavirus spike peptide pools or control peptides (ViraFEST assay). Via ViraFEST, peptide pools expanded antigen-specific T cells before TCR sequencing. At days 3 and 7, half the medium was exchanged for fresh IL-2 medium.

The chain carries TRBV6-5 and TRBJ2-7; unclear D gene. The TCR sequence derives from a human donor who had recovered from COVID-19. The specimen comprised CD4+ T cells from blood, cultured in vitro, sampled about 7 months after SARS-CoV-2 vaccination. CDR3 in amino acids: CASSYSLGQLYEQYF. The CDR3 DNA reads TGTGCCAGCAGTTACTCCTTGGGTCAGTTGTACGAGCAGTACTTC.